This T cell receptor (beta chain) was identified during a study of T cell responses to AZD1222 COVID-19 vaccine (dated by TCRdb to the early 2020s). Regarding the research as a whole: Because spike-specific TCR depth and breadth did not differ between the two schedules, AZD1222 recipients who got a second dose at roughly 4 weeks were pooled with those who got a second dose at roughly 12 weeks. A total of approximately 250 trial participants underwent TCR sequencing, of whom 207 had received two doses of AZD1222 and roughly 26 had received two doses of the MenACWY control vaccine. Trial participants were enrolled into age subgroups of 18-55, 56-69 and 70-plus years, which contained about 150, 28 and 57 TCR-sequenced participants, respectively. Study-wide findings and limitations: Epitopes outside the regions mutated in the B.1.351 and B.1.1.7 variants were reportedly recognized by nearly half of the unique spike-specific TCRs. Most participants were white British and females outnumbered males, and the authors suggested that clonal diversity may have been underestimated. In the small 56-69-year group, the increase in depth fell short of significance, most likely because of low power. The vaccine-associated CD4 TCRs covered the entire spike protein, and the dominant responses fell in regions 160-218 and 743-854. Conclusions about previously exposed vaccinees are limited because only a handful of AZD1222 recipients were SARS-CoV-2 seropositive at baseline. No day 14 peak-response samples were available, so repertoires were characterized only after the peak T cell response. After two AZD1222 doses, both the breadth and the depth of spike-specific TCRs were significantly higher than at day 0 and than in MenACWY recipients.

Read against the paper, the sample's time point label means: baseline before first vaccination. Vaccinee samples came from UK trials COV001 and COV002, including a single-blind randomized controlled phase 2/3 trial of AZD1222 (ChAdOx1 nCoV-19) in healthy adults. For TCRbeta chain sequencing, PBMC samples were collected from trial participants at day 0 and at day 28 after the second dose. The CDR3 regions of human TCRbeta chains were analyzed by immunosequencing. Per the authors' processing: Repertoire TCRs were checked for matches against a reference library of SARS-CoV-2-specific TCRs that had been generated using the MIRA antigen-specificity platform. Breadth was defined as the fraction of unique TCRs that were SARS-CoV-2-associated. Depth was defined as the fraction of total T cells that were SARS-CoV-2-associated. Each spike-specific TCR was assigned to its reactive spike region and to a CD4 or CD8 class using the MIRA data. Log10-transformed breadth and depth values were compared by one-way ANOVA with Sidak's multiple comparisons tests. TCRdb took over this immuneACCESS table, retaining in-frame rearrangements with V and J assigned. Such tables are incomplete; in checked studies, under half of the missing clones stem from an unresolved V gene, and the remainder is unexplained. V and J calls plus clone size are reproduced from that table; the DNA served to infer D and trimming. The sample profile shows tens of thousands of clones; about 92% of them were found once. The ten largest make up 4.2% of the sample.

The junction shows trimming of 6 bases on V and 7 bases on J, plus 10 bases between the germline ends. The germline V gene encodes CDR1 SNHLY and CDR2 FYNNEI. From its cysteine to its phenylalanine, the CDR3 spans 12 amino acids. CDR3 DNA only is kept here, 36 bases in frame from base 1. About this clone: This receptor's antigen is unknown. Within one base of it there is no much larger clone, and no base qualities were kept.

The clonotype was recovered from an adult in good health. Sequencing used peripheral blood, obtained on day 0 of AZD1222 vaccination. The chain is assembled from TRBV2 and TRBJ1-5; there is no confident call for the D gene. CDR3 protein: CASREGGQPQHF. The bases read TGTGCCAGCAGGGAGGGAGGACAGCCCCAGCATTTT.